Listed below are T cell receptor beta chains from one sample, sequenced in a study of T cell responses to AZD1222 COVID-19 vaccine. The data were produced by immunoSEQ multiplex PCR, yet TCRdb's version contains in-frame clones alone and is incomplete. The sample contains around 60,000 clones, approximately 90% of which appear only once. The starting material was peripheral blood, obtained on day 0 of AZD1222 vaccination. The receptors originated from an adult in good health. Each CDR3 is given with its conserved first and last residue. A D gene is named only where the DNA matches it firmly. Not all rows give a size; the values are once, few, many and, for expanded clones, a class.

-,TRBV4-2,TRBJ1-2,-,TGTGCCAGCAGCCAAACAGGGTTGTCCTATGGCTACACCTTC,CASSQTGLSYGYTF
-,TRBV2,TRBJ1-4,-,TGTGCCAGCAGTGAACTGGGGAATGCTAATGAAAAACTGTTTTTT,CASSELGNANEKLFF
few,TRBV24-1,TRBJ2-2,TRBD1,TGTGCCACCAGTGATCCGGGACAGGGGACCGGGGAGCTGTTTTTT,CATSDPGQGTGELFF
once,TRBV6-1,TRBJ2-7,-,TGTGCCAGCAGTGAAGCTAGTCAGGGGCCTTACGAGCAGTACTTC,CASSEASQGPYEQYF
-,TRBV6-5,TRBJ2-7,TRBD2,TGTGCCAGCAGTTACGTGCGGGGGGGATCCTACGAGCAGTACTTC,CASSYVRGGSYEQYF
-,TRBV5-1,TRBJ2-7,-,TGCGCCAGCAGCTTGTCCGTCCAGGGCGCCGGCGAGCAGTACTTC,CASSLSVQGAGEQYF
-,TRBV19,TRBJ1-4,-,TGTGCCAGTCTAGAGGCGGGGCAGACGGAAAAACTGTTTTTT,CASLEAGQTEKLFF
-,TRBV24-1,TRBJ2-6,-,TGTGCCACCAGTCCCGGGAGCTCTGGGGCCAACGTCCTGACTTTC,CATSPGSSGANVLTF
-,TRBV4-1,TRBJ1-5,TRBD1,TGCGCCAGCAGCCAAGATGGACAGGGCAATCAGCCCCAGCATTTT,CASSQDGQGNQPQHF
-,TRBV6-5,TRBJ2-2,-,TGTGCCAGCAGCTCTAGCAGAACCGGGGAGCTGTTTTTT,CASSSSRTGELFF
-,TRBV5-1,TRBJ1-1,-,TGCGCCAGCAGCAAGGCAGGGGCCTTGAACACTGAAGCTTTCTTT,CASSKAGALNTEAFF
-,TRBV28,TRBJ1-2,-,TGTGCCAGCAACATCGGGACGGCGTCTAACAACTATGGCTACACCTTC,CASNIGTASNNYGYTF
-,TRBV6-1,TRBJ1-1,-,TGTGCCAGCAGTGATTTGATTGGGACTGAAGCTTTCTTT,CASSDLIGTEAFF
-,TRBV10-3,TRBJ1-5,-,TGTGCCATCGGAAGTACGCAGCCCCAGCATTTT,CAIGSTQPQHF
-,TRBV19,TRBJ1-5,-,TGTGCCAGTAGTACCGGGCCTAGCAATCAGCCCCAGCATTTT,CASSTGPSNQPQHF
-,TRBV6-5,TRBJ1-4,-,TGTGCCAGCAAATTGGCCGGGGAAAAACTGTTTTTT,CASKLAGEKLFF
-,TRBV2,TRBJ1-3,-,TGTGCCAGCAGAGAGGGACGGCTTGGAAACACCATATATTTT,CASREGRLGNTIYF
-,TRBV29-1,TRBJ1-3,TRBD1,TGCAGCGTTCCTGACAGGGCTGGAAACACCATATATTTT,CSVPDRAGNTIYF
once,TRBV24-1,TRBJ2-2,-,TGTGCCACCAGTCACCCAATGAACACCGGGGAGCTGTTTTTT,CATSHPMNTGELFF
-,TRBV12-3/TRBV12-4,TRBJ1-2,-,TGTGCCAGCAGTCGCGGGTCGGGCTATGGCTACACCTTC,CASSRGSGYGYTF
-,TRBV5-1,TRBJ1-5,TRBD1,TGCGCCAGCAGCTTGGGGACAGGGAAACGGGATCAGCCCCAGCATTTT,CASSLGTGKRDQPQHF
-,TRBV7-3,TRBJ2-1,-,TGTGCCAGCAGCTTAATCCAGGGAGGCCATGAGCAGTTCTTC,CASSLIQGGHEQFF
-,TRBV29-1,TRBJ2-5,TRBD1,TGCAGCGTGGCCCGGGACAGGGGGCAACAAGAGACCCAGTACTTC,CSVARDRGQQETQYF
-,TRBV12-3/TRBV12-4,TRBJ1-2,-,TGTGCCAGCAGCTTTGGGAGAATTTATGGCTACACCTTC,CASSFGRIYGYTF
-,TRBV10-2,TRBJ1-6,-,TGCGCCAGCAGTATTACGGGCCTTTCACCCCTCCACTTT,CASSITGLSPLHF
-,TRBV9,TRBJ2-5,-,TGTGCCAGCAGCGGTACGGGACTGCAAGAGACCCAGTACTTC,CASSGTGLQETQYF
-,TRBV18,TRBJ1-3,-,TGTGCCAGCTCACCGGTCATTTCAAGGAGGGACTCTGGAAACACCATATATTTT,CASSPVISRRDSGNTIYF
once,TRBV25-1,TRBJ1-4,-,TGTGCCAGCAGTGTAGGCCTCGGCGTAACTAATGAAAAACTGTTTTTT,CASSVGLGVTNEKLFF
-,TRBV6-6,TRBJ2-6,TRBD2,TGTGCCAGCAATTTAGCGGGGCAATCTGGGGCCAACGTCCTGACTTTC,CASNLAGQSGANVLTF
-,TRBV18,TRBJ1-6,TRBD1,TGTGCCAGCTCACTCCAGGAGGGGGCGAATTCACCCCTCCACTTT,CASSLQEGANSPLHF
-,TRBV6-6,TRBJ2-1,-,TGTGCCAGCAGTTACAGGGAATTATTGGGTGAGCAGTTCTTC,CASSYRELLGEQFF
-,TRBV19,TRBJ2-1,TRBD2,TGTGCCAGTAGTATCGCTAGCGGGACCTACAATGAGCAGTTCTTC,CASSIASGTYNEQFF
few,TRBV11-2,TRBJ1-1,TRBD1,TGTGCCAGCAGCTTAGCCGGACAGGCCTTGAACACTGAAGCTTTCTTT,CASSLAGQALNTEAFF
-,TRBV7-2,TRBJ2-3,-,TGTGCCAGCAGGAAATCTAGCACAGATACGCAGTATTTT,CASRKSSTDTQYF
-,TRBV29-1,TRBJ2-5,-,TGCAGCGTCACCCTCCAGGTAGGAGAGACCCAGTACTTC,CSVTLQVGETQYF